The 30 T cell receptor beta chains reported below all come from one sample, sequenced in a study of T cell changes during pregnancy in multiple sclerosis. The data were produced by immunoSEQ multiplex PCR, yet TCRdb's version contains in-frame clones alone and is incomplete. The data show 50,000 to 70,000 clones, 90% to 95% seen once. The starting material was CD8+ T cells from peripheral blood mononuclear cells, obtained before pregnancy. These receptors were collected from a female donor with multiple sclerosis, enrolled in a pregnancy study.

The rearrangement joins TRBV27 to TRBJ2-3; 12 bases are a match to TRBD2. J gave up 4 bases and V 6 bases, and 2 bases lay outside the gene matches. The V gene's germline CDR1 is MNHEY and CDR2 SMNVEV (reference sequence). There are 14 residues in the CDR3. The CDR3 spells CASRLAGGPDTQYF. CDR3 nucleotide sequence: TGTGCCAGCAGACTAGCGGGGGGCCCAGATACGCAGTATTTT.

The rearrangement uses TRBV21-1 and TRBJ2-5; the tabulated D call, TRBD1, remains unverified against the DNA. TRBV21-1 corresponds to a pseudogene. This CDR3 spans 13 amino acids. In DNA, the CDR3 is TGTGCCAGCAGCAAATGGCCCCATCAGACCCAGTACTTC. Translation gives CASSKWPHQTQYF.

This clone has just a few counts. The chain joins TRBV9 to TRBJ1-2; tentatively, D is TRBD1 (5 bases). There are 14 residues in the CDR3. The V gene lost 3 bases and the J gene lost 1 base, with 10 bases spanning the gap. Germline CDR1 is SGDLS and CDR2 is YYNGEE. The CDR3 DNA reads TGTGCCAGCAGCGCAATAGACAGTAACTATGGCTACACCTTC. This sequence encodes CASSAIDSNYGYTF.

The chain employs TRBV18 and TRBJ2-7; D ambiguous. The CDR3 loop spans 14 amino acids. V lost 3 bases, J lost 0 bases, and 9 bases lay in between. Germline CDR1 reads KGHSH; CDR2 reads LQKENI. The CDR3 here is CASSPAGSSYEQYF. In DNA form, the CDR3 reads TGTGCCAGCTCACCTGCAGGATCCTCCTACGAGCAGTACTTC.

This chain links TRBV5-6 with TRBJ1-6; 9 bases map to TRBD1. This CDR3 is 15 amino acids long. Trimming removed 2 bases from V and 9 bases from J; junction bases left unmatched: 6. Germline CDR1 reads SGHDT; CDR2 reads YYEEEE. For the CDR3, the DNA is TGTGCCAGCAGCTTCGGGACAGGGCCTACTTCACCCCTCCACTTT. This codes for CASSFGTGPTSPLHF.

This rearrangement joins TRBV2 to TRBJ2-1; 10 bases agree with TRBD1. This CDR3 has 16 amino acids. Germline values: CDR1 SNHLY, CDR2 FYNNEI. With 7 bases clipped from V and 3 bases from J, the junction kept 9 bases outside the gene matches. The CDR3 DNA reads as TGTGCCAGCACCCGAGGGCGGACAGGGGGCTACAATGAGCAGTTCTTC. It yields the protein CASTRGRTGGYNEQFF.

This rearrangement joins TRBV27 to TRBJ2-5; no clear D. Per germline, CDR1 MNHEY and CDR2 SMNVEV (reference sequence). The V end lost 0 bases, the J end lost 1 base, and 9 bases lay between the germline ends. The CDR3 has 15 amino acids. This CDR3 is CASSLSSPGQETQYF. CDR3 DNA: TGTGCCAGCAGTTTATCCTCCCCAGGCCAAGAGACCCAGTACTTC.

The chain carries TRBV7-6 and TRBJ1-1, with TRBD1 identical over 9 bases. The V segment lost 5 bases and the J segment 4 bases; nucleotides outside the gene matches: 5. The CDR3 extends over 14 amino acids. Per the germline V gene, CDR1 is SGHVS and CDR2 is FNYEAQ. The CDR3 region has the DNA TGTGCCAGCAGCATGGGACAGGGAATCACTGAAGCTTTCTTT. Its protein is CASSMGQGITEAFF.

The chain couples TRBV10-2 to TRBJ2-7; D ambiguous. Germline V gene sequence: CDR1 WSHSY, CDR2 SAAADI. CDR3 length: 13 residues. Trimming took off 0 bases at V and 6 bases at J, with 9 bases between the two ends. The CDR3 region has the DNA TGCGCCAGCAGTGAGTCGCCCCCCGGCGAGCAGTACTTC. Translating it yields CASSESPPGEQYF.

The chain employs TRBV27 and TRBJ1-2; maybe TRBD1 (5 bases). The CDR3 contains 15 residues. The germline V and J ends were trimmed by 5 bases and 5 bases, with 18 bases remaining between them. Per germline, CDR1 MNHEY and CDR2 SMNVEV (reference sequence). As DNA, the CDR3 is TGTGCCAGCAGTCAAATCCCCCAGGGTCTATATGGCTACACCTTC. Encoded protein: CASSQIPQGLYGYTF.

The chain combines TRBV18 with TRBJ1-4, with TRBD1 matching over 7 bases. This CDR3 has 19 amino acids. After removal of 3 bases from V and 0 bases from J, the junction contained 13 bases not matched to a gene. CDR1 KGHSH and CDR2 LQKENI come from the germline V gene. The CDR3 protein is CASSPAAGQYKPTNEKLFF. DNA for the CDR3: TGTGCCAGCTCACCGGCGGCGGGACAGTACAAACCAACTAATGAAAAACTGTTTTTT.

This chain joins TRBV11-2 and TRBJ1-2; D perhaps matches TRBD1 (6 bases). Germline V CDR1 and CDR2: SGHAT, FQNNGV. The ends were cut back, 4 bases at V and 7 bases at J, with 10 bases in the middle. The CDR3 contains 12 residues. CDR3 nucleotide sequence: TGTGCCAGCAGCTCTGGGACATTTGGCTACACCTTC. It translates to CASSSGTFGYTF.

The chain joins TRBV2 to TRBJ1-5; D not resolved. The V end was cut by 4 bases, the J end by 1 base, with 11 bases between. The germline V gene has CDR1 SNHLY and CDR2 FYNNEI. CDR3 length equals 15 residues. CDR3 coding DNA: TGTGCCAGCAGTGTCATGGGAGCCAGCAATCAGCCCCAGCATTTT. This sequence encodes CASSVMGASNQPQHF.

The gene calls are TRBV19 and TRBJ2-7; 10 positions match TRBD1. The CDR3 is 15 amino acids. Germline CDR1 and CDR2: LNHDA and SQIVND (reference sequence). Trimming removed 5 bases from V and 6 bases from J; junction bases left unmatched: 10. The CDR3 region is CASSLSGTGVVEQYF. The CDR3 coding sequence is TGTGCCAGTAGTCTCTCCGGGACAGGGGTAGTCGAGCAGTACTTC. The full variable domain, in which reference TRBV19 and TRBJ2-7 provide the parts outside the CDR3, is DGGITQSPKYLFRKEGQNVTLSCEQNLNHDAMYWYRQDPGQGLRLIYYSQIVNDFQKGDIAEGYSVSREKKESFPLTVTSAQKNPTAFYLCASSLSGTGVVEQYFGPGTRLTVT.

The gene calls are TRBV20-1 and TRBJ2-1; D uncertain. The germline gives CDR1 DFQATT, CDR2 SNEGSKA (reference sequence). Trimming took 7 bases from V and 3 from J, leaving 7 bases between them. This CDR3 region has 11 residues. CDR3 nucleotide sequence: TGCAGTGTGGCACACTACAATGAGCAGTTCTTC. Translated: CSVAHYNEQFF.

The rearrangement links TRBV7-8 to TRBJ2-7; 15 bases line up with TRBD2. Germline V gives CDR1 SGHVS, CDR2 FQNEAQ. The CDR3 length is 20 residues. V lost 3 bases and J lost 0; bases outside the gene matches: 12. The CDR3 DNA is TGTGCCAGCAGCTTTCCTCTGGAGGGGACTAGCGGGGGGAACTCCTACGAGCAGTACTTC. Translation: CASSFPLEGTSGGNSYEQYF.

Only one count was recorded for this clone. This chain links TRBV7-9 with TRBJ2-7, with no clear D. V lost 1 base to trimming and J lost 6 bases, with 7 bases between them. From germline, CDR1 is SEHNR and CDR2 FQNEAQ (reference sequence). The CDR3 consists of 12 residues. The CDR3 here is CASSLGAAEQYF. The CDR3 DNA follows: TGTGCCAGCAGCTTAGGGGCAGCCGAGCAGTACTTC. The variable domain in full, completed from reference TRBV7-9 and TRBJ2-7, reads DTGVSQNPRHKITKRGQNVTFRCDPISEHNRLYWYRQTLGQGPEFLTYFQNEAQLEKSRLLSDRFSAERPKGSFSTLEIQRTEQGDSAMYLCASSLGAAEQYFGPGTRLTVT.

The rearrangement links TRBV9 to TRBJ1-1; TRBD1 matches 7 bases. V lost 0 bases to trimming and J lost 1 base; unmatched junction nucleotides: 3. The CDR3 sequence is 15 residues long. Germline-derived CDR1 and CDR2 are SGDLS and YYNGEE. CDR3 protein: CASSVDEGANTEAFF. The CDR3 nucleotides are TGTGCCAGCAGCGTAGACGAGGGGGCGAACACTGAAGCTTTCTTT.

The V and J genes are TRBV5-4 and TRBJ2-7; a possible D gene is TRBD2 (6 bases). Germline CDR1 is SGHNT and CDR2 is YYREEE (reference sequence). Trimming took 7 bases from V and 0 from J, leaving 14 bases between them. The CDR3 sequence is 14 residues long. CDR3 in DNA: TGTGCCAGCGGTGGGGGGACGGGCTCCTACGAGCAGTACTTC. Translated: CASGGGTGSYEQYF.

The V call is TRBV11-2, the J call TRBJ2-7, with D hard to call. CDR1 and CDR2 from the germline V gene are SGHAT and FQNNGV. Trimming shortened V by 8 bases and J by 3 bases, and 14 bases separated the two germline ends. This CDR3 has 13 amino acids. The DNA of the CDR3 is TGTGCCAGCGCCGCTGAAAACTTCTACGAGCAGTACTTC. Translation: CASAAENFYEQYF.

The chain has TRBV1 and TRBJ1-5; the table's TRBD1 call for D was not verified on the DNA. TRBV1 is shown as a pseudogene. This CDR3 comprises 16 residues. The CDR3 region is CTSSRDRGLGNQPQHF. The DNA of the CDR3 is TGCACCAGCAGCCGGGACAGGGGGCTAGGCAATCAGCCCCAGCATTTT.

The chain uses TRBV14 and TRBJ2-7; 8 bases are shared with TRBD2. J gave up 4 bases and V 4 bases, and 6 bases lay outside the gene matches. Germline values: CDR1 SGHDN, CDR2 FVKESK. The CDR3 contains 14 residues. The CDR3 DNA reads TGTGCCAGCAGCCCGGGGGCGGGGGGATACGAGCAGTACTTC. It specifies CASSPGAGGYEQYF.

The rearrangement links TRBV13 to TRBJ2-3; no firm D call. Trimming removed 0 bases from V and 5 bases from J, with 3 bases in between. This CDR3 is 12 amino acids long. Germline-derived CDR1 and CDR2 are PRHDT and FYEKMQ (reference sequence). CDR3 residues: CASSLGRDTQYF. The CDR3 DNA sequence: TGTGCCAGCAGCTTAGGTAGAGATACGCAGTATTTT. Combining the CDR3 with reference TRBV13 and TRBJ2-3 gives the whole variable domain AAGVIQSPRHLIKEKRETATLKCYPIPRHDTVYWYQQGPGQDPQFLISFYEKMQSDKGSIPDRFSAQQFSDYHSELNMSSLELGDSALYFCASSLGRDTQYFGPGTRLTVL.

This chain links TRBV27 with TRBJ2-1, with D perhaps TRBD2 (5 bases). Germline V gene data show CDR1 as MNHEY and CDR2 as SMNVEV (reference sequence). The CDR3 sequence is 15 residues long. Between the trimmed V and J ends, which lost 2 bases and 0 bases, there was a span of 8 bases. The CDR3 here is CASSLEGSSYNEQFF. DNA for the CDR3: TGTGCCAGCAGTTTAGAAGGGAGCTCCTACAATGAGCAGTTCTTC.

This chain links TRBV7-9 with TRBJ2-2, with D tentatively TRBD2 (5 bases). V lost 5 bases and J 6 bases, leaving 22 bases between the germline ends. The CDR3 length is 17 residues. Germline V gene lookup returns CDR1 SEHNR and CDR2 FQNEAQ (reference sequence). The CDR3 DNA follows: TGTGCCAGCAGCCTCTCTCCTGGAGCCGGAGGCTCCGGGGAGCTGTTTTTT. Translating it yields CASSLSPGAGGSGELFF.

This clone was seen a few times. This sequence joins TRBV7-8 and TRBJ2-7; TRBD2 agrees at 8 bases. V gave up 5 bases and J gave up 3 bases; unmatched junction bases: 9. This CDR3 is 15 amino acids long. The germline V gene encodes CDR1 SGHVS and CDR2 FQNEAQ. CDR3: CASSLPGGPGYEQYF. CDR3 sequence (DNA): TGTGCCAGCAGCCTCCCGGGGGGGCCAGGCTACGAGCAGTACTTC.

The J gene is TRBJ2-1, the V gene TRBV7-9; D might be TRBD1 (5 bases). This CDR3 is 14 amino acids long. The V gene's germline CDR1 is SEHNR and CDR2 FQNEAQ (reference sequence). V shed 5 bases and J shed 5 bases, with 13 bases lying between them. The CDR3 DNA is TGTGCCAGCAGCCCCCGGACAAGCGACAATGAGCAGTTCTTC. Protein sequence: CASSPRTSDNEQFF.

This chain uses TRBV19 with TRBJ2-7; D might be TRBD1 (6 bases). Germline V gene data show CDR1 as LNHDA and CDR2 as SQIVND (reference sequence). Trimming removed 10 bases from V and 0 bases from J, with 19 bases in between. CDR3 size: 15 residues. CDR3 nucleotide sequence: TGTGCCACCCAGAGAGGTCGGGACAACTCCTACGAGCAGTACTTC. Its translation: CATQRGRDNSYEQYF.

The chain recombines TRBV5-6 with TRBJ2-7; D might be TRBD1 (6 bases). CDR3 length: 13 residues. Germline V CDR1 and CDR2: SGHDT, YYEEEE. The V end was cut by 4 bases, the J end by 2 bases, with 10 bases between. This chain's CDR3 is CASSVGQTYEQYF. CDR3 nucleotides: TGTGCCAGCAGCGTCGGACAGACCTACGAGCAGTACTTC.

The chain employs TRBV7-9 and TRBJ1-3; D not certain. CDR1 SEHNR and CDR2 FQNEAQ come from the germline V gene (reference sequence). This CDR3 region has 14 residues. V dropped 5 bases and J dropped 0 bases, with 8 bases sitting between them. CDR3 sequence (DNA): TGTGCCAGCAGCCTCGACACCTCTGGAAACACCATATATTTT. It codes for CASSLDTSGNTIYF.